This TCR beta chain was observed in a study of shared clonotypes between healthy human individuals. The CDR3 is 12 residues long. V was clipped by 1 base and J by 3 bases, with 4 bases between them. Germline V lookup: CDR1 SGHAT, CDR2 FQNNGV. The material for each subset, its genomic DNA, was split evenly across several immunoSEQ plates. The assay was immunoSEQ multiplex PCR, and TCRdb's table has in-frame clones only and misses some. The sample has more than 450,000 clones, 60% to 85% seen once. Donors included only healthy HIV-negative adults lacking recent acute infections or vaccinations. This TCR derives from a woman in her forties in good health. Some clones in this sample may be carry-over from other donors' samples. The rearrangement joins TRBV11-2 to TRBJ2-7; no reliable D call. Sample: PBMCs. The CDR3 protein is CASSLGLYEQYF. CDR3 nucleotides: TGTGCCAGCAGCTTAGGTCTCTACGAGCAGTACTTC.